The present TCR beta chain was sequenced within a study of identical twins. Whole-study findings and limits: In cord blood, abundant beta clonotypes had fewer insertions; memory showed no trend. Models came in too low on out-of-frame TCR alpha sharing in monozygotic twins.

MiXCR, run by TCRdb on the 5' RACE reads, gives a single entry per CDR3 protein. The top ten clones hold about an eighth of a sample with hundreds of thousands of distinct CDR3 sequences, around a sixth of them seen once. With regard to this clonotype: Its antigen is unknown.

This same sample was also taken into another study, of T cells expressing NK-cell markers. That investigation notes: Several donors likewise had their CD3+CD56-NKG2C+ fraction led by these clonotypes.

The receptor comes from a woman between 18 and 29 years old in good health. The sequencing input was PBMCs.

The DNA of the CDR3 is TGTGCCAGCTCACTCCGGACAGGGTGGACAGATACGCAGTATTTT. Encoded protein: CASSLRTGWTDTQYF. This chain joins TRBV18 and TRBJ2-3; 8 nucleotides line up with TRBD1. Per germline, CDR1 KGHSH and CDR2 LQKENI. The V and J ends lost 4 bases and 3 bases, in that order; junction bases with no gene match: 6. The length of the CDR3 is 15 residues.